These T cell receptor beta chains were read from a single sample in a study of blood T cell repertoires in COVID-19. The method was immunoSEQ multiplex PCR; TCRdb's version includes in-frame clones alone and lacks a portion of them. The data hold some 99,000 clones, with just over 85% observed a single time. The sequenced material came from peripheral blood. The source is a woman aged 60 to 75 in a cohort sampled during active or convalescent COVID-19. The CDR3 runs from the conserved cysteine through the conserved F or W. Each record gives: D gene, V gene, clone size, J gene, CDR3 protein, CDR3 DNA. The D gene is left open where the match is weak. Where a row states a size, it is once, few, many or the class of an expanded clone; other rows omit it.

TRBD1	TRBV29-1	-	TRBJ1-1	CSVRGQVNTEAFF	TGCAGCGTTAGGGGACAGGTGAACACTGAAGCTTTCTTT
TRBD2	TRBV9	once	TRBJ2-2	CASSVGGTSVITGELFF	TGTGCCAGCAGCGTTGGCGGGACTAGCGTAATCACCGGGGAGCTGTTTTTT
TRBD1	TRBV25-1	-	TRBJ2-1	CASSTQDRGRSSEQFF	TGTGCCAGCAGTACCCAGGACAGGGGGCGTAGTAGTGAGCAGTTCTTC
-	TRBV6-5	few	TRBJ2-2	CASSRGYTGELFF	TGTGCCAGCAGTAGGGGTTACACCGGGGAGCTGTTTTTT
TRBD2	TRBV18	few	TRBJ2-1	CASSPWTSGRGNEQFF	TGTGCCAGCTCACCGTGGACTAGCGGGAGGGGGAATGAGCAGTTCTTC
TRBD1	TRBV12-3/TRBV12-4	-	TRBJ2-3	CASSSGGLAQYF	TGTGCCAGCAGTTCAGGGGGCCTGGCGCAGTATTTT
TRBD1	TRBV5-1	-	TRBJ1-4	CASSLDRVGEKLFF	TGCGCCAGCAGCTTAGACAGGGTCGGGGAAAAACTGTTTTTT
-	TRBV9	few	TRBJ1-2	CASSAKNYGYTF	TGTGCCAGCAGCGCAAAAAACTATGGCTACACCTTC
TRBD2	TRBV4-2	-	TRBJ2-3	CASSQIRTSGSETDTQYF	TGTGCCAGCAGCCAAATCCGGACTAGCGGGAGTGAGACAGATACGCAGTATTTT
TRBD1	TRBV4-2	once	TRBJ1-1	CASSRNLAGQGAGGTEAFF	TGTGCCAGCAGCCGAAATCTTGCTGGACAGGGGGCTGGAGGCACTGAAGCTTTCTTT
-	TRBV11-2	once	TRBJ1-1	CASSYRQGTTEAFF	TGTGCCAGCAGCTACCGCCAGGGGACCACTGAAGCTTTCTTT
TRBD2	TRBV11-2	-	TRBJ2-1	CASSLVASGPSYNEQFF	TGTGCCAGCAGCTTAGTGGCTAGCGGGCCTTCCTACAATGAGCAGTTCTTC
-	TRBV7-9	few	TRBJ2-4	CASSSLTVAKNIQYF	TGTGCCAGCAGCTCCCTGACAGTAGCCAAAAACATTCAGTACTTC
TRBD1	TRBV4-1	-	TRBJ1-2	CASSQDMWQGDGYGYTF	TGCGCCAGCAGCCAAGATATGTGGCAGGGGGACGGGTATGGCTACACCTTC
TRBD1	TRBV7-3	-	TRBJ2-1	CASSPLTGGGEQFF	TGTGCCAGCAGCCCCCTTACAGGGGGTGGTGAGCAGTTCTTC
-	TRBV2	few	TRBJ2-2	CASSEVAGPTGELFF	TGTGCCAGCAGTGAAGTAGCAGGGCCTACCGGGGAGCTGTTTTTT
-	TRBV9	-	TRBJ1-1	CASSLSPSSQDTEAFF	TGTGCCAGCAGCTTAAGCCCATCGTCCCAGGACACTGAAGCTTTCTTT
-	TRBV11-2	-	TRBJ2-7	CASSLGQMGEQYF	TGTGCCAGCAGCTTAGGACAGATGGGCGAGCAGTACTTC
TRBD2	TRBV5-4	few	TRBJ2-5	CASSTGLAGETQYF	TGTGCCAGCAGTACGGGACTAGCGGGAGAGACCCAGTACTTC
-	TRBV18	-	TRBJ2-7	CASSPGQSYEQYF	TGTGCCAGCTCCCCCGGACAGTCCTACGAGCAGTACTTC
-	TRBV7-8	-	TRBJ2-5	CASSLSNVGTQYF	TGTGCCAGCAGCTTATCCAACGTCGGGACCCAGTACTTC
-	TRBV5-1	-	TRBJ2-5	CASSLGPSDQETQYF	TGCGCCAGCAGCTTGGGTCCTAGCGACCAAGAGACCCAGTACTTC
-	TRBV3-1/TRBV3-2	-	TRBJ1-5	CASSQGSGQPQHF	TGTGCCAGCAGCCAAGGTTCAGGTCAGCCCCAGCATTTT
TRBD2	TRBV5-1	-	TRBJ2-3	CASSSSGGAPDTQYF	TGCGCCAGCAGCTCTAGCGGGGGGGCCCCAGATACGCAGTATTTT
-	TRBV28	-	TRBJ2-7	CASSLTHPGWYEQYF	TGTGCCAGCAGTCTCACTCACCCGGGGTGGTACGAGCAGTACTTC
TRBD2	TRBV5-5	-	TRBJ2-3	CASSLGAGGSTDTQYF	TGTGCCAGCAGCTTAGGAGCGGGGGGGAGCACAGATACGCAGTATTTT
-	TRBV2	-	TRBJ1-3	CASSAIQGAAGNTIYF	TGTGCCAGCAGTGCAATACAGGGAGCCGCTGGAAACACCATATATTTT
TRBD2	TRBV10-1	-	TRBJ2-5	CASSPSIAGVSETQYF	TGCGCCAGCAGTCCGTCGATAGCGGGGGTTTCGGAGACCCAGTACTTC
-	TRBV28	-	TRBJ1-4	CASRNPLGGGEKLFF	TGTGCCAGCAGAAACCCCCTGGGGGGAGGTGAAAAACTGTTTTTT
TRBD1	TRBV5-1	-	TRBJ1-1	CASSLGDRVNTEAFF	TGCGCCAGCAGCTTGGGGGACAGGGTGAACACTGAAGCTTTCTTT
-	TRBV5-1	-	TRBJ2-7	CASSSPPGTAREQYF	TGCGCCAGCAGCTCCCCACCCGGTACAGCCCGAGAGCAGTACTTC
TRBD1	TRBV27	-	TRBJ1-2	CASSLGQARYGYTF	TGTGCCAGCAGTCTGGGACAGGCGCGGTATGGCTACACCTTC
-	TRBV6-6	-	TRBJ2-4	CASSPEGGYKNIQYF	TGTGCCAGCAGCCCAGAAGGGGGATACAAAAACATTCAGTACTTC
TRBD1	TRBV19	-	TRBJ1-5	CASRVGTGEYSNQPQHF	TGTGCCAGTAGGGTAGGGACAGGTGAATATAGCAATCAGCCCCAGCATTTT
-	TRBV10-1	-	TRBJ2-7	CASSEGYRGEQYF	TGCGCCAGCAGTGAGGGCTACCGAGGGGAGCAGTACTTC
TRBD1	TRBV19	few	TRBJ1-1	CASSIEGQGANTEAFF	TGTGCCAGTAGTATAGAAGGGCAGGGGGCGAACACTGAAGCTTTCTTT
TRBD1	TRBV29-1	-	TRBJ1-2	CSVEEGARYGYTF	TGCAGCGTTGAGGAGGGGGCGCGGTATGGCTACACCTTC
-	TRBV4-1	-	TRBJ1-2	CASSLHQTANYGYTF	TGCGCCAGCAGCCTGCATCAAACGGCTAACTATGGCTACACCTTC
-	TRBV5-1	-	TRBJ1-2	CASSLATGNYGYTF	TGCGCCAGCAGCTTGGCTACAGGGAACTATGGCTACACCTTC
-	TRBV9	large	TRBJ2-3	CASSAPPQRAADTQYF	TGTGCCAGCAGCGCCCCGCCTCAGCGGGCGGCAGATACGCAGTATTTT
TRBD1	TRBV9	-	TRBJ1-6	CASSGGTGERSPLHF	TGTGCCAGCAGCGGGGGGACAGGGGAGAGGTCACCCCTCCACTTT
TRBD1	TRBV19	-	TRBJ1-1	CASSIGTGDEAFF	TGTGCCAGTAGTATAGGAACAGGGGATGAAGCTTTCTTT
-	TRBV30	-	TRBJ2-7	CAWLDPPRGRYEQYF	TGTGCCTGGCTCGACCCCCCGCGGGGGCGCTACGAGCAGTACTTC
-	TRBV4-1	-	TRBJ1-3	CASSQDPGFIGNTIYF	TGCGCCAGCAGCCAAGATCCGGGTTTTATTGGAAACACCATATATTTT
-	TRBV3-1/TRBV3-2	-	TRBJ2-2	CASSQGGRTTGELFF	TGTGCCAGCAGCCAAGGGGGGCGGACCACCGGGGAGCTGTTTTTT
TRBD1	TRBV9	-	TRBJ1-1	CASSVDLPGQHEAFF	TGTGCCAGCAGCGTAGACCTACCGGGACAGCATGAAGCTTTCTTT
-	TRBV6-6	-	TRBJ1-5	CASSPGQPQHF	TGTGCCAGCAGTCCCGGTCAGCCCCAGCATTTT
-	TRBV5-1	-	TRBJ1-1	CASYGPGYTEAFF	TGCGCCAGTTATGGTCCCGGGTACACTGAAGCTTTCTTT
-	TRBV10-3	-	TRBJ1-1	CAIRELNTEAFF	TGTGCCATTCGGGAACTGAACACTGAAGCTTTCTTT
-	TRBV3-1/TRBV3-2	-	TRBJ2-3	CASSQSDTDTQYF	TGTGCCAGCAGCCAAAGCGACACAGATACGCAGTATTTT
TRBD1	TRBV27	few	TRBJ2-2	CASRGGQGPTGELFF	TGTGCCAGCAGGGGGGGACAGGGTCCCACCGGGGAGCTGTTTTTT
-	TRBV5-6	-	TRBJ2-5	CASSQLRGASETQYF	TGTGCCAGCAGCCAACTACGGGGGGCTTCAGAGACCCAGTACTTC